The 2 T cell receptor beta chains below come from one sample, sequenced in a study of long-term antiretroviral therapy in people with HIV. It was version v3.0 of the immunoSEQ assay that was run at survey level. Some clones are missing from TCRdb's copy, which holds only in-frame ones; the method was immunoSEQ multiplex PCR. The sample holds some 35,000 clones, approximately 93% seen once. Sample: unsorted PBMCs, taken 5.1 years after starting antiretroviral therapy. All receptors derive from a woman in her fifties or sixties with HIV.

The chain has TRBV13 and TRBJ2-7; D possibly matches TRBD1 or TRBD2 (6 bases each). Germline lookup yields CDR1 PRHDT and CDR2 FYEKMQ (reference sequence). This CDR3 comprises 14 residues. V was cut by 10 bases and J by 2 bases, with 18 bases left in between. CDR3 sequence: CATRRKGGPYEQYF. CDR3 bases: TGTGCCACCAGACGAAAGGGGGGCCCCTACGAGCAGTACTTC.

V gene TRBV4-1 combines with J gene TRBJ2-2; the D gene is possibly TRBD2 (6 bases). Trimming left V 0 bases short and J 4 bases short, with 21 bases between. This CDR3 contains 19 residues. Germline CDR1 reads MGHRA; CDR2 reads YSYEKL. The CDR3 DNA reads TGCGCCAGCAGCCAAGATCAGGGAACAGGACCGCGGGGCACCGGGGAGCTGTTTTTT. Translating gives CASSQDQGTGPRGTGELFF.